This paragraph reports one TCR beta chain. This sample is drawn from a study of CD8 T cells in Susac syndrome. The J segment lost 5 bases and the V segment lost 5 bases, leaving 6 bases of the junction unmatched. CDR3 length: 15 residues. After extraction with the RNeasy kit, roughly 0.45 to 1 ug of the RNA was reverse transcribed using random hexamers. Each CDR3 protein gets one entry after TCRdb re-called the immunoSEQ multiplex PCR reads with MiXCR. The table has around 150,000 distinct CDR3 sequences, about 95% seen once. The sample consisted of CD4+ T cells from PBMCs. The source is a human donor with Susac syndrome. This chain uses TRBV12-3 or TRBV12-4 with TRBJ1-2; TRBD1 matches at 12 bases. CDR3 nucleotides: TGTGCCAGCAGTCCCGGGACAGGGGGCATATATGGCTACACCTTC. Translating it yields CASSPGTGGIYGYTF.